The 18 T cell receptor beta chains below all came from one sample that was sequenced in a study of T-cell memory formation after mild COVID-19. Via MiXCR, TCRdb re-called the 5' RACE reads, giving one row per CDR3 protein. The sample holds tens of thousands of distinct CDR3 sequences, 11% to 15% seen once. The source material was PBMCs or a T cell subset sorted from them (not recorded which). The source of these receptors is an adult woman who had mild COVID-19 (a few samples of this study predate the infection). Cell type and time point are not known.

The rearrangement uses TRBV4-3 and TRBJ2-3; TRBD1 agrees at 10 bases. This CDR3 is built from 15 residues. Germline loops: CDR1 LGHNA, CDR2 YSLEER. V shed 4 bases, J shed 3 bases, and the junction held 4 bases outside the gene matches. The CDR3 here is CASSLGTGVTDTQYF. Written as DNA, the CDR3 is TGCGCCAGCAGCCTTGGGACAGGGGTTACAGATACGCAGTATTTT.

This clonotype came up once. The rearrangement joins TRBV5-1 to TRBJ2-1; perhaps TRBD2 as D (6 bases). Germline V gives CDR1 SGHRS, CDR2 YFSETQ. With 4 bases removed from V and 2 bases from J, the gap between germline ends came to 13 bases. The CDR3 is 15 residues long. CDR3 bases: TGCGCCAGCAGCCCAGGCGCGGGGACCTACAATGAGCAGTTCTTC. Protein sequence: CASSPGAGTYNEQFF.

This clonotype was observed a handful of times. The V gene is TRBV24-1, the J gene TRBJ1-1; 7 nucleotides align to TRBD1. The CDR3 totals 13 residues. Trimming cost V 6 bases and J 4 bases; bases outside gene matches: 4. Germline CDR1 and CDR2: KGHDR and SFDVKD. Here the CDR3 reads CATSSRGSTEAFF. The CDR3 DNA sequence: TGTGCCACCAGTAGCAGGGGGTCCACTGAAGCTTTCTTT.

The chain links TRBV4-1 to TRBJ2-1; a weak D match, TRBD1 (5 bases). The ends were cut back, 1 base at V and 5 bases at J, with 15 bases in the middle. CDR3 length equals 16 residues. CDR1 and CDR2 (germline): MGHRA, YSYEKL. Written as DNA, the CDR3 is TGCGCCAGCAGCCAAGGCCTCCCTTTGGGGCACAATGAGCAGTTCTTC. It encodes CASSQGLPLGHNEQFF.

This clonotype was detected only a few times. The chain combines TRBV6-5 with TRBJ1-1, with 7 bases identical to TRBD1. The germline V gene has CDR1 MNHEY and CDR2 SVGAGI. After removal of 6 bases from V and 0 bases from J, the junction contained 10 bases not matched to a gene. The CDR3 sequence is 16 residues long. The CDR3 DNA reads as TGTGCCAGCAGGATATCAGGGGGGCGGCTGAACACTGAAGCTTTCTTT. It yields the protein CASRISGGRLNTEAFF.

This clonotype came up a few times. The chain joins TRBV7-2 to TRBJ2-7, with 8 positions matching TRBD1. Germline loops: CDR1 SGHTA, CDR2 FQGNSA. Germline trimming cut 3 bases from V and 2 bases from J; bases unmatched to any gene: 3. The CDR3 loop spans 14 amino acids. CDR3 nucleotides: TGTGCCAGCAGCTTCCGGGACAGGACCTACGAGCAGTACTTC. Amino acids: CASSFRDRTYEQYF. Supplemented by reference TRBV7-2 and TRBJ2-7, the full variable domain reads GAGVSQSPSNKVTEKGKDVELRCDPISGHTALYWYRQSLGQGLEFLIYFQGNSAPDKSGLPSDRFSAERTGGSVSTLTIQRTQQEDSAVYLCASSFRDRTYEQYFGPGTRLTVT.

V usage is TRBV9 and J usage is TRBJ2-3; 8 bases are shared with TRBD1. The J segment lost 5 bases and the V segment lost 0 bases, leaving 5 bases of the junction unmatched. This CDR3 has 15 amino acids. From germline, CDR1 is SGDLS and CDR2 YYNGEE. CDR3 sequence reads: CASSVDDRGGDTQYF. The CDR3 DNA reads TGTGCCAGCAGCGTAGACGACAGGGGTGGAGATACGCAGTATTTT.

The V and J genes are TRBV7-2 and TRBJ1-2; D is uncertain. Trimming shortened V by 1 base and J by 2 bases, and 14 bases separated the two germline ends. The CDR3 loop spans 16 amino acids. From germline, CDR1 is SGHTA and CDR2 FQGNSA. In DNA, the CDR3 is TGTGCCAGCAGCTTAGGGAGGGCTAGACCAAACTATGGCTACACCTTC. Encoded protein: CASSLGRARPNYGYTF.

This clonotype was seen at least ten times. The rearrangement uses TRBV27 and TRBJ2-1, with 12 bases lining up with TRBD2. Germline V gene lookup returns CDR1 MNHEY and CDR2 SMNVEV (reference sequence). The CDR3 contains 15 residues. The V and J ends lost 5 bases and 4 bases, in that order; junction bases with no gene match: 3. CDR3 region: CASSTGLAGYNEQFF. The CDR3 nucleotides read TGTGCCAGCAGTACCGGACTAGCGGGATACAATGAGCAGTTCTTC.

J is TRBJ1-1 and V is TRBV20-1, with unresolved D. V gave up 8 bases and J gave up 5 bases, with 15 bases separating them. The CDR3 covers 12 residues. Germline V gene data show CDR1 as DFQATT and CDR2 as SNEGSKA (reference sequence). The CDR3 spells CSPDAIGTEAFF. CDR3 nucleotides: TGCAGTCCGGACGCGATCGGTACTGAAGCTTTCTTT.

This sequence joins TRBV5-4 and TRBJ2-7; D is tentatively TRBD1 or TRBD2 (5 bases each). The V end lost 2 bases, the J end lost 2 bases, and 11 bases lay between the germline ends. This CDR3 contains 14 residues. Looked up from germline, CDR1 is SGHNT and CDR2 is YYREEE (reference sequence). The CDR3 region is CASSFGTETYEQYF. In DNA form, the CDR3 reads TGTGCCAGCAGCTTCGGGACGGAAACCTACGAGCAGTACTTC.

The rearrangement links TRBV27 to TRBJ1-6; D unresolved. V lost 0 bases, J lost 7 bases, and 16 bases lay in between. The germline V gene has CDR1 MNHEY and CDR2 SMNVEV (reference sequence). There are 17 residues in the CDR3. The CDR3 is CASSLSGRERRNSPLHF. For the CDR3, the DNA is TGTGCCAGCAGTTTATCGGGCCGGGAGAGGAGAAATTCACCCCTCCACTTT.

This clonotype occurred a few times. V and J are TRBV5-1 and TRBJ1-2, with D maybe TRBD1 (5 bases). With 5 bases removed from V and 4 bases from J, the gap between germline ends came to 12 bases. CDR1 is SGHRS and CDR2 is YFSETQ in the germline V gene. The CDR3 has 13 residues. CDR3 sequence reads: CASREGQGYGYTF. For the CDR3, the DNA is TGCGCCAGCAGGGAGGGTCAGGGCTATGGCTACACCTTC.

The rearrangement joins TRBV18 to TRBJ1-5; TRBD1 matches at 7 bases. There are 14 residues in the CDR3. Germline CDR1 is KGHSH and CDR2 is LQKENI. After removal of 1 base from V and 5 bases from J, the junction contained 2 bases not matched to a gene. The CDR3, as DNA: TGTGCCAGCTCACCACGCCAGGGGGATCAGCCCCAGCATTTT. It translates to CASSPRQGDQPQHF.

The J gene is TRBJ2-1, the V gene TRBV20-1, with a tentative D call TRBD2 (5 bases). Trimming shortened V by 1 base and J by 10 bases, and 14 bases separated the two germline ends. Germline CDR1 reads DFQATT; CDR2 reads SNEGSKA (reference sequence). CDR3 size: 13 residues. CDR3 residues: CSARGTLAGEQFF. In DNA, the CDR3 is TGCAGTGCTAGAGGGACTCTTGCTGGAGAGCAGTTCTTC.

This clonotype has only a few counts. V is TRBV20-1 and J is TRBJ2-3; 10 positions match TRBD1. After removal of 4 bases from V and 3 bases from J, the junction contained 7 bases not matched to a gene. The CDR3 runs to 15 residues. The germline V gene encodes CDR1 DFQATT and CDR2 SNEGSKA (reference sequence). Here the CDR3 reads CSATGQGELTDTQYF. The CDR3 nucleotides are TGCAGTGCTACCGGACAGGGGGAATTGACAGATACGCAGTATTTT.

The chain combines TRBV29-1 with TRBJ1-2; D call uncertain. The CDR3 extends over 12 amino acids. In germline, CDR1 is SQVTM, CDR2 ANQGSEA. The V end was cut by 6 bases, the J end by 4 bases, with 12 bases between. The CDR3 bases are TGCAGCGTAGCGGGAGGTGTCTATGGCTACACCTTC. Amino acid sequence: CSVAGGVYGYTF. The full variable domain, completed using reference TRBV29-1 and TRBJ1-2, is SAVISQKPSRDICQRGTSLTIQCQVDSQVTMMFWYRQQPGQSLTLIATANQGSEATYESGFVIDKFPISRPNLTFSTLTVSNMSPEDSSIYLCSVAGGVYGYTFGSGTRLTVV.

J is TRBJ2-7 and V is TRBV29-1, with a weak D call TRBD2 (6 bases). The germline CDR1 and CDR2 sequences are SQVTM and ANQGSEA. V shed 4 bases and J shed 0 bases, with 25 bases lying between them. There are 18 residues in the CDR3. For the CDR3, the DNA is TGCAGCGTTGTAAGGGCTAGCGTTTTGGTGGAGAGCTCCTACGAGCAGTACTTC. Translated: CSVVRASVLVESSYEQYF.